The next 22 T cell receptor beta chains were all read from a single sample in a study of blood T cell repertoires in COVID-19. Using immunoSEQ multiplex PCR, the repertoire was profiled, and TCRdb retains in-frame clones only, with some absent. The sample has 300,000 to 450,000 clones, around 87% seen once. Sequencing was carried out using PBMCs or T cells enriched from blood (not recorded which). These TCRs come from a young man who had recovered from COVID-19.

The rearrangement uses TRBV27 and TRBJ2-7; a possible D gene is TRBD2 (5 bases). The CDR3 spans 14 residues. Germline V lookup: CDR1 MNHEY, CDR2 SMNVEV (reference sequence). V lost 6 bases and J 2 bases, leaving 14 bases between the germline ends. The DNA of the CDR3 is TGTGCCAGCAGAGCAACTCGGGAAGCCTACGAGCAGTACTTC. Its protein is CASRATREAYEQYF.

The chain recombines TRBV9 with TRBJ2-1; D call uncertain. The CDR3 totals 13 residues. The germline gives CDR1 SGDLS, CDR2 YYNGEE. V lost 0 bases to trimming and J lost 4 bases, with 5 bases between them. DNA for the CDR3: TGTGCCAGCAGCGTAGCAGGATACAATGAGCAGTTCTTC. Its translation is CASSVAGYNEQFF.

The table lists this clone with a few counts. CDR3 bases: TGTGCCAGCCAGAGGGCTCATGTTCATGGCTACACCTTC. The encoded protein is CASQRAHVHGYTF. The chain joins TRBV5-6 to TRBJ1-2, with D uncertain. The length of the CDR3 is 13 residues. V was cut by 7 bases and J by 6 bases, with 16 bases left in between. CDR1 and CDR2 (germline): SGHDT, YYEEEE.

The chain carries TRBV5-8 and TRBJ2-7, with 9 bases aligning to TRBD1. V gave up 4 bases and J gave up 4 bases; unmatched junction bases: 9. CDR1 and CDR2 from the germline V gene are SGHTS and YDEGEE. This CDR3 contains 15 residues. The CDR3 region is CASSKVRDREYEQYF. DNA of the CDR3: TGTGCCAGCAGCAAAGTCCGGGACAGGGAGTACGAGCAGTACTTC.

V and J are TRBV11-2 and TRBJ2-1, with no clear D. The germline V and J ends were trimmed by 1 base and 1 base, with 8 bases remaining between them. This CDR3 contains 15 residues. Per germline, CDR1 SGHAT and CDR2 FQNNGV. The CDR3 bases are TGTGCCAGCAGCTTAGTTGGGCTGTCCTACAATGAGCAGTTCTTC. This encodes CASSLVGLSYNEQFF.

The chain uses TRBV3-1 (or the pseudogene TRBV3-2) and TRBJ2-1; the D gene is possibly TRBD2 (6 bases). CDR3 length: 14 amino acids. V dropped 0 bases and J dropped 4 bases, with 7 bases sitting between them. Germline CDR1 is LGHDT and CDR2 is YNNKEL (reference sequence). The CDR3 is CASSQEGTYNEQFF. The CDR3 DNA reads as TGTGCCAGCAGCCAAGAGGGGACTTACAATGAGCAGTTCTTC.

CDR3 region: CASRASGGLYNEQFF. CDR3 coding DNA: TGTGCCAGTAGGGCTAGCGGGGGACTATACAATGAGCAGTTCTTC. The rearrangement links TRBV19 to TRBJ2-1; TRBD2 matches 10 bases. Germline-derived CDR1 and CDR2 are LNHDA and SQIVND (reference sequence). The trim removed 6 bases at V and 4 bases at J, leaving 6 bases unmatched. The CDR3 has 15 residues.

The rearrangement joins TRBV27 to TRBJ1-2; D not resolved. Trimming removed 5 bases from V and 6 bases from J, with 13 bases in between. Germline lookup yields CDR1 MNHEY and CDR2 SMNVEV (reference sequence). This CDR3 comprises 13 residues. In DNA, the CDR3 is TGTGCCAGCAGTCCGCGGGTCGGTGATGGCTACACCTTC. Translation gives CASSPRVGDGYTF.

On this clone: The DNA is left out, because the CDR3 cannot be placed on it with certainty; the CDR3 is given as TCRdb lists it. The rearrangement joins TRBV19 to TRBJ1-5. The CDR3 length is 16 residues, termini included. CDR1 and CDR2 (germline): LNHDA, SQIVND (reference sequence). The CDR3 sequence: CASSILAGGGSQPQHF.

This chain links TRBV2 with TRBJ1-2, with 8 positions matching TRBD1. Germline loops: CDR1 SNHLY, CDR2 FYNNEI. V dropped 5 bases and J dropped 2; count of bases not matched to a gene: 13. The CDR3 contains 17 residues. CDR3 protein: CASSRTGTTGGNYGYTF. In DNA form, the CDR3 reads TGTGCCAGCAGTCGAACAGGGACCACAGGGGGGAACTATGGCTACACCTTC.

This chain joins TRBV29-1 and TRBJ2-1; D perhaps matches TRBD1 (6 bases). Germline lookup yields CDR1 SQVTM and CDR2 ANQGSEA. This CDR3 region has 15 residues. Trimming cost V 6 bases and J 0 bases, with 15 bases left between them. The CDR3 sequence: CSVSGTKRSYNEQFF. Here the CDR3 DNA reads TGCAGCGTCTCCGGGACAAAGCGCTCCTACAATGAGCAGTTCTTC.

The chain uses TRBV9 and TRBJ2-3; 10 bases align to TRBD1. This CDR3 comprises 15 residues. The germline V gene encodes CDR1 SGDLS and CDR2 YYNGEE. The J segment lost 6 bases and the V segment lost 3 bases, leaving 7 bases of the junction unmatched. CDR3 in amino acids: CASSDRDRGRDTQYF. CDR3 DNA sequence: TGTGCCAGCAGCGACCGGGACAGGGGTAGGGATACGCAGTATTTT.

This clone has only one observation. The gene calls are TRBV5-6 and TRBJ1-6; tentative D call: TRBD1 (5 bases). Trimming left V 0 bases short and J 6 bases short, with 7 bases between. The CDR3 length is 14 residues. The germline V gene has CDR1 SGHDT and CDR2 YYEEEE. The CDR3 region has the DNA TGTGCCAGCAGCTTGGGACAGCCTAATTCACCCCTCCACTTT. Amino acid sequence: CASSLGQPNSPLHF.

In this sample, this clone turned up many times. This chain's CDR3 is CASSQAGLRQGNTEAFF. CDR3 DNA sequence: TGTGCCAGCAGCCAAGCGGGTCTGAGGCAGGGGAACACTGAAGCTTTCTTT. The J gene is TRBJ1-1, the V gene TRBV4-2; maybe TRBD1 (5 bases). CDR3 length: 17 residues. V gave up 1 base and J gave up 1 base, with 16 bases separating them. Germline V lookup: CDR1 LGHNA, CDR2 YNFKEQ.

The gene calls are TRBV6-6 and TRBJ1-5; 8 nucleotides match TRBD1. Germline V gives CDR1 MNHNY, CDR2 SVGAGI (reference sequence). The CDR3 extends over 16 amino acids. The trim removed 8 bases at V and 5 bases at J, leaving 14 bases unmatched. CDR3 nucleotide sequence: TGTGCCAGCGGAAAAGACAGGGGTGAAAACTATCAGCCCCAGCATTTT. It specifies CASGKDRGENYQPQHF.

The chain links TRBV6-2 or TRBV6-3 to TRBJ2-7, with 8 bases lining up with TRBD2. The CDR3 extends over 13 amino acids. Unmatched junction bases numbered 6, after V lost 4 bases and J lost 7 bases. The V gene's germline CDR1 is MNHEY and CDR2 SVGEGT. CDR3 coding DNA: TGTGCCAGCAGTTTAAGCGGGGGAAGGGAGCAGTACTTC. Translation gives CASSLSGGREQYF.

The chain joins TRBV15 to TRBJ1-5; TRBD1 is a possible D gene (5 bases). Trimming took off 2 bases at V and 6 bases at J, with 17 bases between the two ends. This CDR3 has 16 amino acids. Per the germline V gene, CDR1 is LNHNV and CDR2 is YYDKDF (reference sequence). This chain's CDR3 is CATSRSTVSERQPQHF. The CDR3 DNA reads TGTGCCACCAGCAGATCGACAGTGTCGGAGCGTCAGCCCCAGCATTTT.

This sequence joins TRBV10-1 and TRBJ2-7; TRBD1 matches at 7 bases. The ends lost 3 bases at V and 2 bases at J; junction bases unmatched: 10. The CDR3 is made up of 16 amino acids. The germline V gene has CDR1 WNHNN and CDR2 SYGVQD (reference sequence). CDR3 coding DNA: TGCGCCAGCAGTGATGTTGGGCGGACAGGAACCTACGAGCAGTACTTC. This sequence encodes CASSDVGRTGTYEQYF.

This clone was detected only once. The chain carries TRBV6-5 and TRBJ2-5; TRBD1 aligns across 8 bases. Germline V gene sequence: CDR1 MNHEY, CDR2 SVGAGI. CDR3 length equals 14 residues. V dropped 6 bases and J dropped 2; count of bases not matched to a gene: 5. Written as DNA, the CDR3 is TGTGCCAGCAGACCGACAGGGGAGCAAGAGACCCAGTACTTC. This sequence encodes CASRPTGEQETQYF.

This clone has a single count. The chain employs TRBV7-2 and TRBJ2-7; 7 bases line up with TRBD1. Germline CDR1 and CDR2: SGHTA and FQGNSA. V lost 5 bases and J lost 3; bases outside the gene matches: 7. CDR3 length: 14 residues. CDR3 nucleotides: TGTGCCAGCAGCCCGGGACAGAGAAGCTACGAGCAGTACTTC. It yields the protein CASSPGQRSYEQYF.

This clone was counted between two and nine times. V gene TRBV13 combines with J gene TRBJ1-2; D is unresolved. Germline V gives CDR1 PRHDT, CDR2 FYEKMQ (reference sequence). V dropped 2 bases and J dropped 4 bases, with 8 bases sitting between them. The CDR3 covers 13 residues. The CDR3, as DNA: TGTGCCAGCAGCTTAACAGCCTCCTATGGCTACACCTTC. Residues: CASSLTASYGYTF.

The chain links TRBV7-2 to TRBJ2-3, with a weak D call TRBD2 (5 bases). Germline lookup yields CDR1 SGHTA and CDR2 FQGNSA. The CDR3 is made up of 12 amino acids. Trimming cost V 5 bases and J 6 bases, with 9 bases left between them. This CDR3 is CASSRAVDTQYF. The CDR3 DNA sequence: TGTGCCAGCAGCCGAGCGGTGGATACGCAGTATTTT.